The 15 T cell receptor beta chains given below trace back to one sample, sequenced in a study of brain T cells in children with intractable seizures. This sample's time point: blood from clinic visit 5 months post-surgery; TSC patient then seizure free. TCRdb's copy holds only in-frame clones and misses some; the assay was immunoSEQ multiplex PCR. The sample holds 340,000 or so clones, 93% seen once. Sequenced here: peripheral blood, sampled less than 6 months after surgery. The receptor source for this set is a boy less than two years old with tuberous sclerosis and intractable seizures.

J is TRBJ2-7 and V is TRBV6-5; perhaps D is TRBD1 or TRBD2 (7 bases each). V was trimmed by 7 bases and J by 4 bases, leaving 14 bases between them. The CDR3 length is 13 residues. From germline, CDR1 is MNHEY and CDR2 SVGAGI. The CDR3 loop reads CASTRQGGYEQYF. DNA of the CDR3: TGTGCCAGCACCCGACAGGGAGGGTACGAGCAGTACTTC.

The chain is built from TRBV10-3 and TRBJ2-7; no clear D. V lost 0 bases, J lost 6 bases, and 12 bases lay in between. CDR1 and CDR2 from the germline V gene are ENHRY and SYGVKD. CDR3 size: 14 residues. DNA of the CDR3: TGTGCCATCAGTGAGTCTTGGGGTTCCGGCGAGCAGTACTTC. Translating gives CAISESWGSGEQYF.

This clone appeared once. The chain is built from TRBV24-1 and TRBJ1-3, with D possibly TRBD1 on 5 matching bases. The CDR3 spans 16 residues. Germline V gene data show CDR1 as KGHDR and CDR2 as SFDVKD. V was pared by 3 bases and J by 4 bases, with 15 bases between. CDR3 nucleotides: TGTGCCACCAGTGATCAGTTGGGACTCCCGGGAAACACCATATATTTT. This translates into CATSDQLGLPGNTIYF.

This chain joins TRBV3-1 (or the pseudogene TRBV3-2) and TRBJ2-3; 11 bases are a match to TRBD2. V was pared by 0 bases and J by 0 bases, with 11 bases of the junction left unmatched. The CDR3 loop spans 20 amino acids. Germline CDR1 and CDR2: LGHDT and YNNKEL (reference sequence). CDR3 in amino acids: CASSQDGASGRWFSTDTQYF. CDR3 DNA: TGTGCCAGCAGCCAAGATGGGGCTAGCGGGAGGTGGTTTAGCACAGATACGCAGTATTTT.

The rearrangement uses TRBV6-1 and TRBJ1-5, with no clear D. Germline loops: CDR1 MNHNS, CDR2 SASEGT. The V end lost 3 bases, the J end lost 0 bases, and 6 bases lay between the germline ends. CDR3 length equals 14 residues. The DNA of the CDR3 is TGTGCCAGCAGTGACGGTTATAGCAATCAGCCCCAGCATTTT. It is translated as CASSDGYSNQPQHF.

This chain joins TRBV2 and TRBJ2-2; D is unclear. This CDR3 comprises 12 residues. V was pared by 4 bases and J by 7 bases, with 7 bases between. CDR1 and CDR2 (germline): SNHLY, FYNNEI. The CDR3 reads CASSADGGELFF. In DNA, the CDR3 is TGTGCCAGCAGTGCCGACGGCGGGGAGCTGTTTTTT.

The chain has TRBV19 and TRBJ2-1, with D possibly being TRBD2 (6 bases). The CDR3 spans 17 residues. V lost 0 bases, J lost 10 bases, and 22 bases lay in between. Per the germline V gene, CDR1 is LNHDA and CDR2 is SQIVND (reference sequence). The CDR3 sequence: CASSIDPGTATSGEQFF. The CDR3 DNA is TGTGCCAGTAGTATAGATCCAGGGACGGCTACCAGCGGGGAGCAGTTCTTC.

The chain recombines TRBV4-2 with TRBJ1-2; the D gene is possibly TRBD1 (5 bases). V was clipped by 1 base and J by 8 bases, with 17 bases between them. The CDR3 length is 15 residues. CDR1 is LGHNA and CDR2 is YNFKEQ in the germline V gene. As DNA, the CDR3 is TGTGCCAGCAGCCAAGTACAGGCCCGAGAGGTGGGCTACACCTTC. This codes for CASSQVQAREVGYTF.

The J gene is TRBJ1-2, the V gene TRBV10-3, with 9 bases matching TRBD1. Per the germline V gene, CDR1 is ENHRY and CDR2 is SYGVKD. This CDR3 spans 17 amino acids. The V and J ends lost 6 bases and 3 bases, in that order; junction bases with no gene match: 14. This CDR3 reads CAIRDGTGMGLDYGYTF. The CDR3 DNA reads TGTGCCATCAGGGATGGGACAGGGATGGGTTTGGACTATGGCTACACCTTC.

V and J are TRBV11-3 and TRBJ2-2, with TRBD2 identical over 8 bases. CDR1 and CDR2 from the germline V gene are SGHNT and YENEEA. With V trimmed by 8 bases and J by 3 bases, 11 bases remained unmatched. There are 16 residues in the CDR3. The CDR3 nucleotides are TGTGCCAGCGGCCAGGCGGGAGGTTCCTACACCGGGGAGCTGTTTTTT. This codes for CASGQAGGSYTGELFF.

The gene calls are TRBV5-1 and TRBJ1-5; 7 bases map to TRBD1. The CDR3 runs 15 residues. Germline V gene sequence: CDR1 SGHRS, CDR2 YFSETQ. V lost 0 bases, J lost 6 bases, and 6 bases stayed unmatched. In DNA, the CDR3 is TGCGCCAGCAGCTTGGTCGCAGGGGGGGGTCAGCCCCAGCATTTT. Translating gives CASSLVAGGGQPQHF. Variable domain in full (rest from reference TRBV5-1 and TRBJ1-5): KAGVTQTPRYLIKTRGQQVTLSCSPISGHRSVSWYQQTPGQGLQFLFEYFSETQRNKGNFPGRFSGRQFSNSRSEMNVSTLELGDSALYLCASSLVAGGGQPQHFGDGTRLSIL.

The gene calls are TRBV18 and TRBJ1-1, with D unclear. Germline CDR1 and CDR2: KGHSH and LQKENI. Trimming shortened V by 0 bases and J by 1 base, and 6 bases separated the two germline ends. The CDR3 runs to 14 residues. CDR3 nucleotide sequence: TGTGCCAGCTCACCACCCCTGGAGAACACTGAAGCTTTCTTT. Its translation: CASSPPLENTEAFF.

The CDR3: CASSLAPYGTGSNTQYF. The CDR3, as DNA: TGCGCCAGCAGCCTAGCCCCGTACGGGACAGGTTCAAATACGCAGTATTTT. The chain recombines TRBV5-1 with TRBJ2-3, with 8 bases lining up with TRBD1. CDR1 SGHRS and CDR2 YFSETQ come from the germline V gene. V dropped 4 bases and J dropped 7; count of bases not matched to a gene: 17. This CDR3 is 17 amino acids long.

The rearrangement links TRBV6-1 to TRBJ1-2; D remains ambiguous. The germline CDR1 and CDR2 sequences are MNHNS and SASEGT. The V end lost 2 bases, the J end lost 1 base, and 8 bases lay between the germline ends. The CDR3 runs 14 residues. CDR3 in amino acids: CASSETAVNYGYTF. The CDR3 DNA reads as TGTGCCAGCAGTGAAACGGCCGTTAACTATGGCTACACCTTC.

The V and J genes are TRBV11-3 and TRBJ2-5, with 9 bases identical to TRBD2. Trimming removed 1 base from V and 4 bases from J; junction bases left unmatched: 4. The CDR3 sequence is 15 residues long. Germline V gene lookup returns CDR1 SGHNT and CDR2 YENEEA. CDR3 amino acids: CASSLGAGGLETQYF. CDR3 sequence (DNA): TGTGCCAGCAGCTTAGGAGCGGGGGGCCTAGAGACCCAGTACTTC.